These 19 T cell receptor beta chains were all obtained from the same sample, sequenced in a study of cytomegalovirus exposure and HLA in healthy donors. This PCR relied on a set of 60 Vbeta primers and 13 Jbeta primers. Profiled with immunoSEQ multiplex PCR; TCRdb holds only in-frame clones, not every one. Counted here are roughly 150,000 clones, around 75% occurring once; the ten biggest clones make up approximately 1.8%. Sequencing used PBMCs. These receptors all come from a woman aged 25-40 years in good health and CMV-seronegative.

This clone was observed a few times. The chain is built from TRBV5-1 and TRBJ2-3, with TRBD2 matching over 9 bases. This CDR3 contains 16 residues. Germline V gene data show CDR1 as SGHRS and CDR2 as YFSETQ. The V gene end was trimmed by 0 bases and the J gene end by 2 bases; junction bases not matched to a gene: 4. The CDR3 bases are TGCGCCAGCAGCTTGGCCGCGGGGGGGCTCACAGATACGCAGTATTTT. Translated, it gives CASSLAAGGLTDTQYF.

V is TRBV27 and J is TRBJ2-1, with 7 bases identical to TRBD2. There are 15 residues in the CDR3. V lost 2 bases to trimming and J lost 10 bases; unmatched junction nucleotides: 11. The germline gives CDR1 MNHEY, CDR2 SMNVEV (reference sequence). For the CDR3, the DNA is TGTGCCAGCAGTTTACGGTCCCTAGCGGCCATGGAGCAGTTCTTC. Its protein is CASSLRSLAAMEQFF.

J is TRBJ2-5 and V is TRBV9; D is ambiguous. The germline gives CDR1 SGDLS, CDR2 YYNGEE. Trimming removed 0 bases at V and 0 bases at J, with 6 bases between. The CDR3 spans 14 residues. The CDR3 protein is CASSVGSYQETQYF. The CDR3 DNA sequence: TGTGCCAGCAGCGTAGGTAGCTACCAAGAGACCCAGTACTTC. The variable domain in full, completed from reference TRBV9 and TRBJ2-5, reads DSGVTQTPKHLITATGQRVTLRCSPRSGDLSVYWYQQSLDQGLQFLIQYYNGEERAKGNILERFSAQQFPDLHSELNLSSLELGDSALYFCASSVGSYQETQYFGPGTRLLVL.

This clone was detected a few times. Other DNA sequences in this specimen translate into the identical CDR3. The J gene is TRBJ2-5, the V gene TRBV5-6; 9 positions agree with TRBD2. The germline V gene has CDR1 SGHDT and CDR2 YYEEEE. This CDR3 has 15 amino acids. V was clipped by 1 base and J by 2 bases; unmatched bases: 3. In DNA, the CDR3 is TGTGCCAGCAGCTTGCTGGCGGGGGGGCAAGAGACCCAGTACTTC. Translation gives CASSLLAGGQETQYF.

V gene TRBV29-1 combines with J gene TRBJ2-2; perhaps TRBD1 as D (7 bases). The CDR3 covers 13 residues. Per the germline V gene, CDR1 is SQVTM and CDR2 is ANQGSEA. The CDR3 bases are TGCACCATAGGGGACAGCGGGACCGGGGAGCTGTTTTTT. This translates into CTIGDSGTGELFF.

The chain is built from TRBV19 and TRBJ2-3, with 7 positions matching TRBD1. Germline V gene lookup returns CDR1 LNHDA and CDR2 SQIVND (reference sequence). V lost 7 bases and J lost 3; bases outside the gene matches: 7. The CDR3 extends over 14 amino acids. In nucleotides, the CDR3 is TGTGCCAGTACTACAGGGGCATATACAGATACGCAGTATTTT. Translation gives CASTTGAYTDTQYF.

The table lists this clone with a few counts. V is TRBV4-1 and J is TRBJ1-6, with a tentative D call TRBD1 (5 bases). This CDR3 spans 17 amino acids. Per germline, CDR1 MGHRA and CDR2 YSYEKL. The V and J ends lost 4 bases and 5 bases respectively, with 18 bases between them. The CDR3 DNA is TGCGCCAGCAGCCCAAAAACGGGGGACGGTGATAATTCACCCCTCCACTTT. Translation: CASSPKTGDGDNSPLHF.

The chain combines TRBV2 with TRBJ1-6, with 9 bases fitting TRBD1. The length of the CDR3 is 18 residues. With V trimmed by 6 bases and J by 0 bases, 9 bases remained unmatched. Germline CDR1 SNHLY, CDR2 FYNNEI. Here the CDR3 DNA reads TGTGCCAGCAGCGATCATACAGGGGGCCCCTCCTATAATTCACCCCTCCACTTT. The encoded protein is CASSDHTGGPSYNSPLHF.

CDR3 in DNA: TGCGCCAGCAGCTTGGGGGCCCAAGGGGCTGAAGCTTTCTTT. This translates into CASSLGAQGAEAFF. This chain joins TRBV5-1 and TRBJ1-1; D may be TRBD1 (5 bases). The germline V and J ends were trimmed by 0 bases and 6 bases, with 12 bases remaining between them. This CDR3 comprises 14 residues. The germline gives CDR1 SGHRS, CDR2 YFSETQ.

The V and J genes are TRBV9 and TRBJ1-2; 7 nucleotides match TRBD1. This CDR3 region has 17 residues. Per the germline V gene, CDR1 is SGDLS and CDR2 is YYNGEE. After removal of 4 bases from V and 7 bases from J, the junction contained 19 bases not matched to a gene. In DNA, the CDR3 is TGTGCCAGCAGCTCCTCTCCGACACAGGGGTCTGTGAGTGGCTACACCTTC. As protein: CASSSSPTQGSVSGYTF.

This chain connects TRBV28 to TRBJ2-7, with D unclear. Germline CDR1 and CDR2: MDHEN and SYDVKM. V lost 1 base and J lost 4, with 11 bases in between. The CDR3 covers 14 residues. CDR3 nucleotides: TGTGCCAGCAGTTTATCTGCCCGGGTTTACGAGCAGTACTTC. Encoded protein: CASSLSARVYEQYF.

The V gene is TRBV5-1, the J gene TRBJ2-7, with D tentatively TRBD1 (6 bases). The CDR3 runs to 18 residues. Germline CDR1 and CDR2: SGHRS and YFSETQ. Trimming removed 1 base from V and 2 bases from J, with 22 bases in between. The CDR3 DNA follows: TGCGCCAGCAGCTTGACGTCTGGGGGCGCGGTCGGGCCCTACGAGCAGTACTTC. Translation gives CASSLTSGGAVGPYEQYF.

The gene calls are TRBV29-1 and TRBJ2-7; 10 nucleotides agree with TRBD2. The ends lost 8 bases at V and 4 bases at J; junction bases unmatched: 5. The germline V gene has CDR1 SQVTM and CDR2 ANQGSEA. CDR3 length: 12 amino acids. DNA for the CDR3: TGCAGCACCCAGACTAGCGGGTACGAGCAGTACTTC. This codes for CSTQTSGYEQYF.

This clone was seen only a few times. The chain couples TRBV11-2 to TRBJ2-3; TRBD2 aligns across 12 bases. The CDR3 length is 16 residues. CDR1 and CDR2 (germline): SGHAT, FQNNGV. After removal of 1 base from V and 2 bases from J, the junction contained 1 base not matched to a gene. CDR3 protein: CASSLASGGATDTQYF. The CDR3 DNA is TGTGCCAGCAGCTTAGCTAGCGGGGGGGCCACAGATACGCAGTATTTT. Supplemented by reference TRBV11-2 and TRBJ2-3, the full variable domain reads EAGVAQSPRYKIIEKRQSVAFWCNPISGHATLYWYQQILGQGPKLLIQFQNNGVVDDSQLPKDRFSAERLKGVDSTLKIQPAKLEDSAVYLCASSLASGGATDTQYFGPGTRLTVL.

This clone was found once. The V and J genes are TRBV2 and TRBJ2-5; 8 nucleotides align to TRBD1. J gave up 1 base and V 7 bases, and 5 bases lay outside the gene matches. CDR1 is SNHLY and CDR2 is FYNNEI in the germline V gene. The CDR3 has 14 residues. The DNA of the CDR3 is TGTGCCAGCAAACGGACAGGGCGCCAAGAGACCCAGTACTTC. Its protein product is CASKRTGRQETQYF. Combining the CDR3 with reference TRBV2 and TRBJ2-5 gives the whole variable domain EPEVTQTPSHQVTQMGQEVILRCVPISNHLYFYWYRQILGQKVEFLVSFYNNEISEKSEIFDDQFSVERPDGSNFTLKIRSTKLEDSAMYFCASKRTGRQETQYFGPGTRLLVL.

Only a few counts were recorded for this clone. Sequence at one end of the junction differs from germline and may be a read error. This rearrangement joins TRBV6-1 to TRBJ2-7; TRBD1 agrees at 7 bases. Germline-derived CDR1 and CDR2 are MNHNS and SASEGT. The CDR3 sequence is 12 residues long. The chain's CDR3 is CASSDPGQAIGF. In DNA form, the CDR3 reads TGTGCCAGCAGTGACCCCGGACAGGCCATCGGGTTC.

The J gene is TRBJ2-3, the V gene TRBV5-1; 9 bases fit TRBD2. This CDR3 comprises 17 residues. Germline values: CDR1 SGHRS, CDR2 YFSETQ. With V trimmed by 0 bases and J by 1 base, 6 bases remained unmatched. The CDR3 sequence is CASSLASGESRTDTQYF. CDR3 coding DNA: TGCGCCAGCAGCTTGGCTAGCGGGGAGTCCCGCACAGATACGCAGTATTTT. The full variable domain, with the rest looked up from reference TRBV5-1 and TRBJ2-3, is KAGVTQTPRYLIKTRGQQVTLSCSPISGHRSVSWYQQTPGQGLQFLFEYFSETQRNKGNFPGRFSGRQFSNSRSEMNVSTLELGDSALYLCASSLASGESRTDTQYFGPGTRLTVL.

This clone showed up just once. The chain recombines TRBV5-1 with TRBJ2-1; TRBD2 agrees at 9 bases. Germline V gives CDR1 SGHRS, CDR2 YFSETQ. Losses at the gene ends were 0 bases for V and 8 bases for J; bases not matched to a gene: 6. CDR3 length: 15 amino acids. The CDR3 here is CASSLGSGRKDEQFF. DNA of the CDR3: TGCGCCAGCAGCTTGGGTAGCGGGAGAAAGGATGAGCAGTTCTTC.

The V gene is TRBV28, the J gene TRBJ2-7; the D gene is possibly TRBD2 (5 bases). Germline assignment: CDR1 MDHEN and CDR2 SYDVKM. V lost 3 bases, J lost 0 bases, and 9 bases lay in between. This CDR3 comprises 14 residues. CDR3 coding DNA: TGTGCCAGCAGTTTCCCCGGGAACTCCTACGAGCAGTACTTC. It specifies CASSFPGNSYEQYF.